A single sample is the source of the 10 T cell receptor beta chains below, sequenced in a study of OX40 agonist ivuxolimab in advanced cancers. Produced via immunoSEQ multiplex PCR; TCRdb's table is partial and in-frame only. The sample contains 60,000 to 70,000 clones, 84% of which appear only once. Specimen: CD4+ or CD8+ T cells sorted from blood, collected in a trial of the OX40 agonist ivuxolimab. The receptors shown here come from an adult with an advanced solid tumor such as melanoma, head and neck, liver or kidney cancer.

The chain carries TRBV15 and TRBJ2-3; 10 nucleotides agree with TRBD2. The CDR3 loop spans 20 amino acids. In germline, CDR1 is LNHNV, CDR2 YYDKDF (reference sequence). The V segment lost 2 bases and the J segment 0 bases; nucleotides outside the gene matches: 14. The CDR3: CATSRFPPLTTSGSTDTQYF. The CDR3, as DNA: TGTGCCACCAGCAGATTTCCCCCTCTCACGACTAGCGGGAGCACAGATACGCAGTATTTT. Filled out from reference TRBV15 and TRBJ2-3, the complete variable domain reads DAMVIQNPRYQVTQFGKPVTLSCSQTLNHNVMYWYQQKSSQAPKLLFHYYDKDFNNEADTPDNFQSRRPNTSFCFLDIRSPGLGDTAMYLCATSRFPPLTTSGSTDTQYFGPGTRLTVL.

This sequence joins TRBV28 and TRBJ2-7; 14 bases fit TRBD2. The germline gives CDR1 MDHEN, CDR2 SYDVKM. This CDR3 is 18 amino acids long. V was clipped by 6 bases and J by 0 bases; unmatched bases: 10. The CDR3 protein is CASSPGLAGVIRSYEQYF. CDR3 DNA: TGTGCCAGCAGCCCGGGACTAGCGGGAGTCATACGCTCCTACGAGCAGTACTTC.

The V and J genes are TRBV18 and TRBJ2-1, with TRBD2 matching over 8 bases. Unmatched junction bases numbered 12, after V lost 4 bases and J lost 1 base. This CDR3 has 18 amino acids. Germline V CDR1 and CDR2: KGHSH, LQKENI. Here the CDR3 DNA reads TGTGCCAGCTCACTCGACGGACTAGCCACCGGGTCCTACAATGAGCAGTTCTTC. It is translated as CASSLDGLATGSYNEQFF.

The V call is TRBV19, the J call TRBJ2-7; the match to TRBD1 covers 8 bases. CDR1 and CDR2 from the germline V gene are LNHDA and SQIVND (reference sequence). The V segment lost 5 bases and the J segment 5 bases; nucleotides outside the gene matches: 8. CDR3 length: 14 residues. CDR3 region: CASSFWDRSHEQYF. In nucleotides, the CDR3 is TGTGCCAGTAGTTTCTGGGACAGGTCCCACGAGCAGTACTTC. Complete variable domain (other parts from reference TRBV19 and TRBJ2-7): DGGITQSPKYLFRKEGQNVTLSCEQNLNHDAMYWYRQDPGQGLRLIYYSQIVNDFQKGDIAEGYSVSREKKESFPLTVTSAQKNPTAFYLCASSFWDRSHEQYFGPGTRLTVT.

This clone counts as medium-sized. This rearrangement joins TRBV5-1 to TRBJ1-2; D unclear. CDR3 length: 13 residues. Between the trimmed V and J ends, which lost 4 bases and 2 bases, there was a span of 9 bases. Germline assignment: CDR1 SGHRS and CDR2 YFSETQ. The CDR3 nucleotides are TGCGCCAGCAGCCTGGCCTCGAACTATGGCTACACCTTC. Protein: CASSLASNYGYTF. Together with reference TRBV5-1 and TRBJ1-2, the CDR3 gives the full variable domain: KAGVTQTPRYLIKTRGQQVTLSCSPISGHRSVSWYQQTPGQGLQFLFEYFSETQRNKGNFPGRFSGRQFSNSRSEMNVSTLELGDSALYLCASSLASNYGYTFGSGTRLTVV.

The V call is TRBV7-2, the J call TRBJ1-5, with D possibly TRBD1 on 5 matching bases. This CDR3 has 15 residues. V gave up 3 bases and J gave up 6 bases, with 15 bases separating them. CDR1 is SGHTA and CDR2 is FQGNSA in the germline V gene. The CDR3 bases are TGTGCCAGCAGCTTCAACCCCGGGGGAGGTCAGCCCCAGCATTTT. Protein product: CASSFNPGGGQPQHF.

The J gene is TRBJ1-2, the V gene TRBV6-5, with 7 positions matching TRBD1. Unmatched junction bases numbered 10, after V lost 6 bases and J lost 6 bases. Germline loops: CDR1 MNHEY, CDR2 SVGAGI. The CDR3 has 14 residues. CDR3 protein: CASRLQGPSNGYTF. As DNA, the CDR3 is TGTGCCAGCAGACTACAGGGGCCCTCGAATGGCTACACCTTC.

The chain links TRBV18 to TRBJ2-5; D not certain. This CDR3 region has 11 residues. Trimming shortened V by 8 bases and J by 0 bases, and 4 bases separated the two germline ends. Per germline, CDR1 KGHSH and CDR2 LQKENI. CDR3 loop: CASQYQETQYF. The CDR3 nucleotides read TGTGCCAGCCAGTACCAAGAGACCCAGTACTTC.

This sequence joins TRBV10-3 and TRBJ1-1; D uncertain. Trimming shortened V by 6 bases and J by 1 base, and 6 bases separated the two germline ends. This CDR3 spans 12 amino acids. CDR1 and CDR2 (germline): ENHRY, SYGVKD. This chain's CDR3 is CAISRGNTEAFF. The CDR3 DNA sequence: TGTGCCATCAGCCGGGGGAACACTGAAGCTTTCTTT.

The rearrangement joins TRBV28 to TRBJ2-7; no clear D. The CDR3 loop spans 14 amino acids. V was clipped by 5 bases and J by 3 bases, with 14 bases between them. Germline V gives CDR1 MDHEN, CDR2 SYDVKM. The CDR3 sequence is CASSLGPGYYEQYF. The CDR3 DNA reads TGTGCCAGCAGTCTTGGCCCCGGATACTACGAGCAGTACTTC.